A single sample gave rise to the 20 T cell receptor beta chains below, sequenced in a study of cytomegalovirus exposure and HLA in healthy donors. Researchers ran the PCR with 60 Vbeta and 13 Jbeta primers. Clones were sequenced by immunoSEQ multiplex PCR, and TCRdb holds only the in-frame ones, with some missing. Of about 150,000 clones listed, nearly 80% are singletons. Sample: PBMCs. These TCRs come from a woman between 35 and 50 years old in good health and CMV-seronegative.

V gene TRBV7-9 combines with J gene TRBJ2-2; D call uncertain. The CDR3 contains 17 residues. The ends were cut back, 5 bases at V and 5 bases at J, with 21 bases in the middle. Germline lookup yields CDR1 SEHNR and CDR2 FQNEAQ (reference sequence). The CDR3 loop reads CASSPTRTFQATGELFF. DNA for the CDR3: TGTGCCAGCAGCCCTACCCGAACGTTTCAGGCTACCGGGGAGCTGTTTTTT.

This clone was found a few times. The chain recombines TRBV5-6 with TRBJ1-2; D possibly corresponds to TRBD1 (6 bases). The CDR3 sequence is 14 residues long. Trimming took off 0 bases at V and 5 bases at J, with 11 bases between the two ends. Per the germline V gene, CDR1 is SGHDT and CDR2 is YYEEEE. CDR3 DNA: TGTGCCAGCAGCTTGGTTGTAGGGGGATATGGCTACACCTTC. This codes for CASSLVVGGYGYTF.

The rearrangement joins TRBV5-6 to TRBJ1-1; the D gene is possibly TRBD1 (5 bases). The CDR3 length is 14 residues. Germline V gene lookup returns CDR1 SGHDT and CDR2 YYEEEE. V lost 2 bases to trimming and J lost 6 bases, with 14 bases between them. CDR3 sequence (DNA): TGTGCCAGCAGCTTTATTCGAGCGGGGGCTGAAGCTTTCTTT. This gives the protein CASSFIRAGAEAFF.

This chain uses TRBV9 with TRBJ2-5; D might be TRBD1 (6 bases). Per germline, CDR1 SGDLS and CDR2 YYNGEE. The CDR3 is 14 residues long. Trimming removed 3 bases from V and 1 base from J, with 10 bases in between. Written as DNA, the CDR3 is TGTGCCAGCAGCGCCCAACAGGGCCAAGAGACCCAGTACTTC. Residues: CASSAQQGQETQYF.

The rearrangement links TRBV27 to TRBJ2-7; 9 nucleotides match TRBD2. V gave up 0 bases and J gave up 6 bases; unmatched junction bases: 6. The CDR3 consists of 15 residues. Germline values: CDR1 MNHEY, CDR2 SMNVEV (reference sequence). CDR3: CASSLSASGVGEQYF. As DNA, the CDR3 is TGTGCCAGCAGTTTATCGGCTAGCGGGGTAGGCGAGCAGTACTTC.

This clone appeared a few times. CDR3 coding DNA: TGCGCCAGCAGCCGTCGGGGAAGAGATGAAAAACTGTTTTTT. Encoded protein: CASSRRGRDEKLFF. V usage is TRBV4-1 and J usage is TRBJ1-4; unclear D gene. This CDR3 comprises 14 residues. V was pared by 4 bases and J by 6 bases, with 12 bases between. CDR1 MGHRA and CDR2 YSYEKL come from the germline V gene.

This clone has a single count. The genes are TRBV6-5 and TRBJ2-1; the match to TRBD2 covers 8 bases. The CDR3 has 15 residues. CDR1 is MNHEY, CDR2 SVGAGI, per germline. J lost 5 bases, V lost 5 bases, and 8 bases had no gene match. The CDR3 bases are TGTGCCAGCAGTCCTCAGCGGGGGTCGAACAATGAGCAGTTCTTC. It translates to CASSPQRGSNNEQFF.

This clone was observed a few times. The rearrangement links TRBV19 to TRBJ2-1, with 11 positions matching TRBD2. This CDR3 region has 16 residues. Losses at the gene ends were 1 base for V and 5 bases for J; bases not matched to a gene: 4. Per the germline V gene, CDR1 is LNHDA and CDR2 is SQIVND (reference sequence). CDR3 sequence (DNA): TGTGCCAGTAGTATAGTGGGACTAGCGGTAAACAATGAGCAGTTCTTC. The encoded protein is CASSIVGLAVNNEQFF.

CDR3 bases: TGTGCCAGCAGTTACGTGCCCGGGACATATGGCTACACCTTC. Its translation is CASSYVPGTYGYTF. This chain connects TRBV6-5 to TRBJ1-2, with D perhaps matching TRBD1 (6 bases). Trimming removed 2 bases at V and 5 bases at J, with 12 bases between. This CDR3 has 14 residues. Germline CDR1 MNHEY, CDR2 SVGAGI.

The CDR3 DNA is TGTGCCAGCAGTCCGACAGGGGGCGCATCCGGGGAGCTGTTTTTT. Its protein is CASSPTGGASGELFF. The chain employs TRBV2 and TRBJ2-2; TRBD1 aligns across 10 bases. The CDR3 spans 15 residues. CDR1 SNHLY and CDR2 FYNNEI come from the germline V gene. Trimming at V came to 5 bases and at J to 6 bases, leaving 6 bases not matched to a gene.

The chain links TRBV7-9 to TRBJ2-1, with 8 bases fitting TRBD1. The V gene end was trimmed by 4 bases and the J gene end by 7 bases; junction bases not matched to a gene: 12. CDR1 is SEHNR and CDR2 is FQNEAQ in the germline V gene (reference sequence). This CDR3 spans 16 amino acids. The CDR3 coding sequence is TGTGCCAGCAGCTATAGGGGAACAGGGGGGTGGAATGAGCAGTTCTTC. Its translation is CASSYRGTGGWNEQFF.

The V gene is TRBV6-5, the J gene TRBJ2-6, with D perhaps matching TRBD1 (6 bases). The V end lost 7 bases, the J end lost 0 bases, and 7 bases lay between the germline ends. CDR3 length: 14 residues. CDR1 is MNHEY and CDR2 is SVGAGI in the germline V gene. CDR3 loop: CASNRDSGANVLTF. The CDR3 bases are TGTGCCAGCAACAGGGACTCTGGGGCCAACGTCCTGACTTTC.

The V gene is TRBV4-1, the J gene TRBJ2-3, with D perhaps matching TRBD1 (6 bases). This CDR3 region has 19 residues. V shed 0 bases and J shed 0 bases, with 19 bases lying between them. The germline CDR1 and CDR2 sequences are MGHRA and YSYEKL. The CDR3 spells CASSQEFPLDSSSTDTQYF. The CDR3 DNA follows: TGCGCCAGCAGCCAAGAATTTCCCTTGGACAGCTCTAGCACAGATACGCAGTATTTT.

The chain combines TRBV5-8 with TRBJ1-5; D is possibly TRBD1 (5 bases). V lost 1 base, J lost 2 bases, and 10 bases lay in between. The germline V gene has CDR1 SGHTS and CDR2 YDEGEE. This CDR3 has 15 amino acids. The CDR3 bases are TGTGCCAGCAGCTTGTTGGAGACAGGCAATCAGCCCCAGCATTTT. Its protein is CASSLLETGNQPQHF.

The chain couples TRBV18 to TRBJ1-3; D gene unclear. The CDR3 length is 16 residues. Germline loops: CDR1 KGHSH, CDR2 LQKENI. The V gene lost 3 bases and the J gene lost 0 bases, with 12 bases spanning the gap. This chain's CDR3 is CASSPNDPGSGNTIYF. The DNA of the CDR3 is TGTGCCAGCTCACCGAACGACCCAGGCTCTGGAAACACCATATATTTT.

The CDR3 here is CASSLGQGRDNSPLHF. In DNA, the CDR3 is TGCGCCAGCAGCTTGGGGCAGGGGAGGGATAATTCACCCCTCCACTTT. V gene TRBV5-1 combines with J gene TRBJ1-6; the D gene is possibly TRBD1 (6 bases). Per germline, CDR1 SGHRS and CDR2 YFSETQ. V lost 0 bases, J lost 5 bases, and 12 bases lay in between. This CDR3 is built from 16 residues. Complete variable domain (other parts from reference TRBV5-1 and TRBJ1-6): KAGVTQTPRYLIKTRGQQVTLSCSPISGHRSVSWYQQTPGQGLQFLFEYFSETQRNKGNFPGRFSGRQFSNSRSEMNVSTLELGDSALYLCASSLGQGRDNSPLHFGNGTRLTVT.

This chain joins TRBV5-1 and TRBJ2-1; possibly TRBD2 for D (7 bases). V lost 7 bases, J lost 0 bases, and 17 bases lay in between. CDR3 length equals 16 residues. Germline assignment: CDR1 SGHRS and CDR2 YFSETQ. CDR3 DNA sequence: TGCGCCAGCGGACAGCGGGACTCGAGCTCCTACAATGAGCAGTTCTTC. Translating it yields CASGQRDSSSYNEQFF.

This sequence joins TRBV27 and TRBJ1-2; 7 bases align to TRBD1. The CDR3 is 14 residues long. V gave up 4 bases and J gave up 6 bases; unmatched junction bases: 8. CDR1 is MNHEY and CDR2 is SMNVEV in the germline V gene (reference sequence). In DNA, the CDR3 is TGTGCCAGCAGTTGGAACCGGGACAGTGATGGCTACACCTTC. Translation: CASSWNRDSDGYTF.

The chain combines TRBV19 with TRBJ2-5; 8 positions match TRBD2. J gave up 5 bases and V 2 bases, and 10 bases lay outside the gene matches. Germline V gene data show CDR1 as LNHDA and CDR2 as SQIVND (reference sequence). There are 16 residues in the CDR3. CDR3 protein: CASSIRTGGVRETQYF. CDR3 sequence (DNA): TGTGCCAGTAGTATACGTACGGGGGGGGTGCGGGAGACCCAGTACTTC. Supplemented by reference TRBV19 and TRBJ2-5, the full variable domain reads DGGITQSPKYLFRKEGQNVTLSCEQNLNHDAMYWYRQDPGQGLRLIYYSQIVNDFQKGDIAEGYSVSREKKESFPLTVTSAQKNPTAFYLCASSIRTGGVRETQYFGPGTRLLVL.

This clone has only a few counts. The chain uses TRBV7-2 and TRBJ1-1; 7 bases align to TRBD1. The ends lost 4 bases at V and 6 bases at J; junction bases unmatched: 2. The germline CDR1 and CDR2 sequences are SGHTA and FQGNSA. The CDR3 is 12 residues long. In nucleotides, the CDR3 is TGTGCCAGCAGCTGGGGGACAGCTGAAGCTTTCTTT. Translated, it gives CASSWGTAEAFF.